This is a list of T cell receptor beta chains from one sample in a study of cytomegalovirus exposure and HLA in healthy donors. TCRdb's table, derived via immunoSEQ multiplex PCR, lists solely in-frame clones and lacks some. Among about 150,000 clones, 70% were seen once, and the ten largest hold 2.1%. Sequenced material: PBMCs. The receptors derive from a woman aged 55-75 years in good health and CMV-seropositive. The CDR3 runs from the conserved cysteine through the conserved F or W. D genes are given only for firm matches. Rows may omit the clone size; those that give it use once, few, many or a size class.

D gene | clone size | J gene | V gene | CDR3 DNA | CDR3 protein
TRBD1 | NA | TRBJ1-5 | TRBV30 | TGTGCCTGGAGTGAAACAGGGGGGCAGCCCCAGCATTTT | CAWSETGGQPQHF
TRBD1 | NA | TRBJ1-1 | TRBV28 | TGTGCCAGCACACCCCCCAGGGGGCTGGTCACTGAAGCTTTCTTT | CASTPPRGLVTEAFF
NA | NA | TRBJ2-7 | TRBV5-1 | TGCGCCAGCAGCGCCTCGGGTCTGACGGGGGAGCAGTACTTC | CASSASGLTGEQYF
TRBD1 | once | TRBJ1-3 | TRBV6-1 | TGTGCCAGCAGTGAACCGACAGGGTTTTTTGGAAACACCATATATTTT | CASSEPTGFFGNTIYF
NA | few | TRBJ2-1 | TRBV6-5 | TGTGCCAGCAGTCTGCTGGCTCCCTACAATGAGCAGTTCTTC | CASSLLAPYNEQFF
NA | NA | TRBJ1-1 | TRBV5-1 | TGCGCCAGCAGCTTGGAGGGGATGGGCACTGAAGCTTTCTTT | CASSLEGMGTEAFF
NA | NA | TRBJ2-2 | TRBV2 | TGTGCCAGCAGTTTACAGGGCTCCAACACCGGGGAGCTGTTTTTT | CASSLQGSNTGELFF
NA | NA | TRBJ2-1 | TRBV14 | TGTGCCAGCACCCAGGGGGGGGACCCGAGGAGGGAGCAGTTCTTC | CASTQGGDPRREQFF
TRBD1 | NA | TRBJ1-2 | TRBV28 | TGTGCCAGCAGTCTCCTTCCGGGACAGGGGATGTATGGCTACACCTTC | CASSLLPGQGMYGYTF
TRBD1 | NA | TRBJ1-2 | TRBV4-1 | TGCGCCAGCAGCCAATCCGGGACAGAACTCTATGGCTACACCTTC | CASSQSGTELYGYTF
TRBD2 | NA | TRBJ2-7 | TRBV7-7 | TGTGCTAAGGGACTAGGCCAGTACGAGCAGTACTTC | CAKGLGQYEQYF
TRBD2 | NA | TRBJ2-1 | TRBV7-3 | TGTGCCAGCAGCTTAGTGGCTAGCGGGAGGTTTGTCGAGCAGTTCTTC | CASSLVASGRFVEQFF
TRBD2 | NA | TRBJ2-7 | TRBV18 | TGTGCCAGCTCACCAAGGGAGGGGCCGGAGCAGTACTTC | CASSPREGPEQYF
NA | NA | TRBJ1-1 | TRBV6-1 | TGTGCCAGCGTTGAGGGTGTGGGCACTGAAGCTTTCTTT | CASVEGVGTEAFF
NA | NA | TRBJ1-2 | TRBV2 | TGTGCCTGCTATAAGGGGAACTATGGCTACACCTTC | CACYKGNYGYTF
TRBD1 | NA | TRBJ1-1 | TRBV5-1 | TGCGCCAGCAGCTTACAGGGGGTAAGGACTGAAGCTTTCTTT | CASSLQGVRTEAFF